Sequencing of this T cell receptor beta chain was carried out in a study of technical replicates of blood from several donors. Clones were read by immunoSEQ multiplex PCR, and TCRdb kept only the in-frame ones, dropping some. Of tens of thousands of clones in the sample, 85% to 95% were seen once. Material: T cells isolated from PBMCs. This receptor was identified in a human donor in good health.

CDR3 residues: CASSLGQGYTEAFF. CDR3 DNA sequence: TGTGCCAGCAGCTTGGGACAGGGGTACACTGAAGCTTTCTTT. The chain combines TRBV5-6 with TRBJ1-1; 8 nucleotides agree with TRBD1. Germline loops: CDR1 SGHDT, CDR2 YYEEEE. The V gene end was trimmed by 0 bases and the J gene end by 3 bases; junction bases not matched to a gene: 1. This CDR3 has 14 amino acids.